This T cell receptor (beta chain) was documented in a study of T cell repertoires in cytomegalovirus infection. Study background: Selected CMV epitopes included recently identified HLA-C-restricted ones as well as well-studied HLA-B-restricted ones. It can be stated that public TCR beta signatures indicated CMV infection as well as a matching HLA type.

Study-wide findings and caveats: Ex vivo responses were dominated by HLA-C-restricted CMV-specific TCR beta clonotypes. Accumulated public TCR beta family frequency recognized individuals carrying CMV together with the relevant HLA.

For this clonotype: Its antigen is currently unknown.

The CDR3 totals 15 residues. CDR1 and CDR2 (germline): ENHRY, SYGVKD. V lost 4 bases and J lost 4; bases outside the gene matches: 8. TCRdb reprocessed the reads with MiXCR, giving one entry per CDR3 protein. The top ten hold roughly 20% of the sample, which has some 320,000 distinct CDR3 sequences, 25% to 35% seen once. The material sequenced was cultured PBMCs, taken from culture after CMV antigen stimulation. The source of this sequence is a human donor in good health (CMV status not recorded). Some clones in this sample may be carry-over from other donors' samples. V gene TRBV10-3 combines with J gene TRBJ2-5, with 8 nucleotides matching TRBD1. CDR3 nucleotides: TGTGCCATCAGTGCGAGACAGGGGCAGGGAGAGACCCAGTACTTC. Translated: CAISARQGQGETQYF.